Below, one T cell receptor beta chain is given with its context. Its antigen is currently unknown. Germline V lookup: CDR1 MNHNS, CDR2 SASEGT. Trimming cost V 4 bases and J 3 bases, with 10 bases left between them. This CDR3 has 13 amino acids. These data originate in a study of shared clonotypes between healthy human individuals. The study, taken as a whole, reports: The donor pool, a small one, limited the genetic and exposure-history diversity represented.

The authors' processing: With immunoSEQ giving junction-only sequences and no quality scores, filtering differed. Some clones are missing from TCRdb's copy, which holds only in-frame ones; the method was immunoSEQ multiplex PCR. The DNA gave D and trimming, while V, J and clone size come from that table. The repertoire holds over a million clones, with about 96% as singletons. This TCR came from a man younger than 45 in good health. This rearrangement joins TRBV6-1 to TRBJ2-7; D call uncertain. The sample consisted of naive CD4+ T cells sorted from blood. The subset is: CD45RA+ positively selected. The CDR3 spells CASSAAELYEQYF. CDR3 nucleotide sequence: TGTGCCAGCAGTGCGGCAGAGCTCTACGAGCAGTACTTC.